This is a list of T cell receptor beta chains from one sample in a study of T cells after yellow fever vaccination. TCRdb used MiXCR to reprocess the 5' RACE reads, holding one entry per CDR3 protein. The top ten clones hold 0.8% to 1.2% of a sample with 230,000 or so distinct CDR3 sequences, 6.5% to 7.5% of them seen once. Sequencing used CD4+ T cells sorted from PBMCs, obtained on the day of the yellow fever booster vaccination. These receptors were taken from a young man who received the YFV17D yellow fever vaccine. Each CDR3 is given with its conserved first and last residue. Fields, in order: J gene, V gene, clone size, D gene, CDR3 DNA, CDR3 protein. A D gene is named only where the DNA matches it firmly. The size field is filled for only some rows; it gives once, few, many or a size class.

>TRBJ2-7|TRBV7-2|few|TRBD2
TGTGCCAGCAGCTTATACGGCAGCGGGAGTTCCTACGAGCAGTACTTC
CASSLYGSGSSYEQYF
>TRBJ1-2|TRBV5-4|NA|NA
TGTGCCAGCAGCTTGGAGGCAGGCGACTATGGCTACACCTTC
CASSLEAGDYGYTF
>TRBJ2-7|TRBV10-3|many|NA
TGTGCCATCGGACGTGAGGGAGGCCCGGACGAGCAGTACTTC
CAIGREGGPDEQYF
>TRBJ1-1|TRBV12-3/TRBV12-4|few|NA
TGTGCCAGCAGTTTAGCCCAGCTTGGAGCTTTCTTT
CASSLAQLGAFF
>TRBJ2-6|TRBV6-1|many|NA
TGTGCCAGCACGCGGTCGTCTGGGGCCAACGTCCTGACTTTC
CASTRSSGANVLTF
>TRBJ2-1|TRBV3-1|NA|TRBD2
TGTGCCAGCAGCGGGAGGGCCAACAATGAGCAGTTCTTC
CASSGRANNEQFF
>TRBJ2-7|TRBV30|few|NA
TGTGCCTGGAGTGTCAGCTCCTACGAGCAGTACTTC
CAWSVSSYEQYF
>TRBJ2-7|TRBV5-1|NA|TRBD1
TGCGCCAGCAGCATGGACAGGCTCTTCCGCGAGCAGTACTTC
CASSMDRLFREQYF
>TRBJ1-1|TRBV2|NA|NA
TGTGCCAGCAGTGTATCGGGGGGCCTAGTCGAAGCTTTCTTT
CASSVSGGLVEAFF
>TRBJ1-1|TRBV12-3/TRBV12-4|NA|NA
TGTGCCAGCACGGAGAGAAGCTTTTCGAACACTGAAGCTTTCTTT
CASTERSFSNTEAFF
>TRBJ2-1|TRBV7-8|NA|NA
TGTGCCAGCAGCTATACTACCCATGGCAATGAGCAGTTCTTC
CASSYTTHGNEQFF
>TRBJ1-2|TRBV7-2|few|NA
TGTGCCAGCAGCATCCAGAGGGGCTGGTTCTATGGCTACACCTTC
CASSIQRGWFYGYTF
>TRBJ2-3|TRBV29-1|NA|NA
TGCACCGGCGCAGGGAGCATAGATACGCAGTATTTT
CTGAGSIDTQYF
>TRBJ2-7|TRBV12-3/TRBV12-4|few|NA
TGTGCCAGCAGTGGGGATAGCAAGGACGAGCAGTACTTC
CASSGDSKDEQYF
>TRBJ2-1|TRBV3-1|many|NA
TGTGCCAGCAGCCTGTTGCGGGACCACAATGAGCAGTTCTTC
CASSLLRDHNEQFF
>TRBJ2-7|TRBV4-3|NA|NA
TGCGCCAGCAGCCTCCTGGGGGCAGGACCCTACGAGCAGTACTTC
CASSLLGAGPYEQYF
>TRBJ2-7|TRBV18|many|NA
TGTGCCAGCTCACTTGAGTCGGCTTTATACGAGCAGTACTTC
CASSLESALYEQYF
>TRBJ2-5|TRBV10-2|many|NA
TGCGCCAGCAGTGAGCGGGCAGGGTCAACGACCCAGTACTTC
CASSERAGSTTQYF
>TRBJ1-3|TRBV6-1|NA|NA
TGTGCCACCTCCCTGCCTCGGGAGATCTCTGGAAACACCATATATTTT
CATSLPREISGNTIYF
>TRBJ1-6|TRBV10-3|few|TRBD1
TGTGCCTCAGGGGGGTTAGGTGGTGATTCACCCCTCCACTTT
CASGGLGGDSPLHF
>TRBJ2-1|TRBV19|once|TRBD2
TGTGCCAGTAGCAGCGGGGGGGTCGGTAATGAGCAGTTCTTC
CASSSGGVGNEQFF
>TRBJ2-2|TRBV28|many|NA
TGTGCCAGCAGTTCCGGGTCTGGCGGGGAGCTGTTTTTT
CASSSGSGGELFF
>TRBJ2-2|TRBV10-3|NA|TRBD2
TGTGCCATCAGTGAGGGACTAGCGGTAACCGGGGAGCTGTTTTTT
CAISEGLAVTGELFF
>TRBJ2-5|TRBV13|NA|TRBD1
TGTGCCAGCAGCCCCCGGACAGGAAGAGAGGCCCAGTACTTC
CASSPRTGREAQYF
>TRBJ2-5|TRBV7-9|many|NA
TGTGCCAGCAGCCCCTCGGGGGCCCAAGGGGAGACCCAGTACTTC
CASSPSGAQGETQYF
>TRBJ2-7|TRBV19|many|TRBD1
TGTGCCAGTAGTCCGTCAGGGGACAGGGGAGACTACGAGCAGTACTTC
CASSPSGDRGDYEQYF
>TRBJ2-7|TRBV15|many|NA
TGTGCCACCAGCAGAGATCCAGCAGGTGGGATCTACGAGCAGTACTTC
CATSRDPAGGIYEQYF
>TRBJ2-3|TRBV5-1|NA|NA
TGCGCCAGTGGTGGGAAGGGAGGCCGATTGGGAGATACGCAGTATTTT
CASGGKGGRLGDTQYF
>TRBJ2-5|TRBV21-1|many|NA
TGTGCCAGCAGCAAAAATGCAGGGGGCGAGGAGACCCAGTACTTC
CASSKNAGGEETQYF
>TRBJ1-4|TRBV7-9|NA|NA
TGTGCCAGCAGCTTAGCCTACGGGACCGAGAATGAAAAACTGTTTTTT
CASSLAYGTENEKLFF
>TRBJ2-3|TRBV20-1|many|TRBD2
TGCGGGCGGGAGGGCCCGGGAGATACGCAGTATTTT
CGREGPGDTQYF
>TRBJ2-3|TRBV7-2|NA|NA
TGTGCCAGCAGCCTGTCCGGTATAGGATCCATCGATACGCAGTATTTT
CASSLSGIGSIDTQYF
>TRBJ2-7|TRBV6-5|many|NA
TGTGCCAGCATCCCGAGGGCCGGCGCCTACGAGCAGTACTTC
CASIPRAGAYEQYF
>TRBJ2-5|TRBV12-3/TRBV12-4|few|NA
TGTGCCAGCACCCCCTCACAGGCGATAGGGACCCAGTACTTC
CASTPSQAIGTQYF
>TRBJ2-7|TRBV7-2|NA|NA
TGTGCCAGCAGCTTAGTCAGCGCGGCCTACGAGCAGTACTTC
CASSLVSAAYEQYF
>TRBJ2-6|TRBV12-3/TRBV12-4|NA|TRBD1
TGTGCCAGCAGTCAATCCGGGACAGCTTTCTCTGGGGCCAACGTCCTGACTTTC
CASSQSGTAFSGANVLTF
>TRBJ2-6|TRBV7-8|many|NA
TGTGCCAGCAGCCAGAATTGGCTCTCTGGGGCCAACGTCCTGACTTTC
CASSQNWLSGANVLTF
>TRBJ2-2|TRBV4-2|many|TRBD2
TGTGCCAGCAGCAGGACTAGCGGGAGAACGGCGAACACCGGGGAGCTGTTTTTT
CASSRTSGRTANTGELFF
>TRBJ2-7|TRBV7-2|many|NA
TGTGCCAGCAGCTTATCGGACACGCTGGGGCAGTACTTC
CASSLSDTLGQYF
>TRBJ1-1|TRBV18|NA|TRBD1
TGTGCCAGCTCACCACCGGCCAGGGGGAATGCTGAAGCTTTCTTT
CASSPPARGNAEAFF
>TRBJ2-7|TRBV20-1|NA|NA
TGCAGTGCTAGAGGTCTCAACTACGAGCAGTACTTC
CSARGLNYEQYF
>TRBJ2-1|TRBV9|many|NA
TGTGCCAGCAGCGTAGAGTCTTTTCTAGGTAGTGAGCAGTTCTTC
CASSVESFLGSEQFF
>TRBJ2-7|TRBV6-1|few|TRBD2
TGTGCCAGCAGTCAGATTATAGCGGGAGGATACGAGCAGTACTTC
CASSQIIAGGYEQYF
>TRBJ2-1|TRBV15|NA|NA
TGTGCCACCAGCAGAGATTCTGGAACAGCGAACTACAATGAGCAGTTCTTC
CATSRDSGTANYNEQFF
>TRBJ2-1|TRBV2|many|TRBD1
TGTGCCAGCAGTCGACAGGGGTGGAATGAGCAGTTCTTC
CASSRQGWNEQFF
>TRBJ2-7|TRBV20-1|many|NA
TGCAGTGCTATTAGCGGAGCGTACGAGCAGTACTTC
CSAISGAYEQYF
>TRBJ2-2|TRBV18|NA|NA
TGTGCCAGCTCACCACTATCGTCAGACACCGGGGAGCTGTTTTTT
CASSPLSSDTGELFF